These 22 T cell receptor beta chains came from one sample sequenced in a study of blood T cell repertoires in COVID-19 (dated by TCRdb to about 2020). The library came from the immunoSEQ multiplex PCR assay. In its TCRdb copy, this immuneACCESS table keeps in-frame sequences only and misses some clones. Where compared with another copy, unresolved V genes explain less than half of these, and the others have no known cause. A total of 95,000 to 130,000 clones appear in this sample, about nine tenths of them only once. Together, the top ten hold roughly 1.9% of the sample. The specimen was peripheral blood. The receptors were gathered from a human donor with active COVID-19. The donor label of this sample is uncertain.

The J gene is TRBJ1-1, the V gene TRBV19; tentatively, D is TRBD1 (5 bases). Between the trimmed V and J ends, which lost 6 bases and 7 bases, there was a span of 12 bases. Looked up from germline, CDR1 is LNHDA and CDR2 is SQIVND (reference sequence). The CDR3 runs 12 residues. The CDR3 bases are TGTGCCAGTAGCCCGGGACTTATTGAAGCTTTCTTT. It specifies CASSPGLIEAFF.

This sequence joins TRBV5-4 and TRBJ2-3, with 10 bases that match TRBD1. The CDR3 extends over 15 amino acids. V dropped 3 bases and J dropped 6; count of bases not matched to a gene: 7. Germline CDR1 is SGHNT and CDR2 is YYREEE (reference sequence). CDR3 loop: CASSWDRGFSDTQYF. CDR3 bases: TGTGCCAGCAGCTGGGACAGGGGCTTTTCTGATACGCAGTATTTT.

Here the CDR3 reads CASSLSGSYNSPLHF. The CDR3 DNA reads as TGTGCCAGCAGCTTAAGCGGTTCCTATAATTCACCCCTCCACTTT. The gene calls are TRBV11-2 and TRBJ1-6; D remains ambiguous. V dropped 2 bases and J dropped 1 base, with 6 bases sitting between them. CDR3 length equals 15 residues. CDR1 is SGHAT and CDR2 is FQNNGV in the germline V gene.

The chain uses TRBV2 and TRBJ2-7; 7 bases are a match to TRBD1. V dropped 6 bases and J dropped 2; count of bases not matched to a gene: 4. Germline V lookup: CDR1 SNHLY, CDR2 FYNNEI. The CDR3 is made up of 13 amino acids. For the CDR3, the DNA is TGTGCCAGCAGGGGGACAGCCGCCTACGAGCAGTACTTC. Translated, it gives CASRGTAAYEQYF.

CDR3 DNA sequence: TGTGCCAGCAGCCAAGATTGGTGGACAGGGAAAGCTGATACGCAGTATTTT. Protein: CASSQDWWTGKADTQYF. The gene calls are TRBV14 and TRBJ2-3; 8 positions agree with TRBD1. The CDR3 has 17 residues. Germline V gene data show CDR1 as SGHDN and CDR2 as FVKESK. The junction had 11 bases not matched to a gene; V was cut back by 0 bases and J by 6 bases.

The V gene is TRBV10-3, the J gene TRBJ2-5; D is perhaps TRBD1 (5 bases). The V gene's germline CDR1 is ENHRY and CDR2 SYGVKD. The CDR3 is 14 residues long. The V end lost 0 bases, the J end lost 2 bases, and 7 bases lay between the germline ends. Written as DNA, the CDR3 is TGTGCCATCAGTGAGTCGAGACAGCAAGAGACCCAGTACTTC. This encodes CAISESRQQETQYF.

V usage is TRBV10-3 and J usage is TRBJ1-1; D gene ambiguous. Germline V lookup: CDR1 ENHRY, CDR2 SYGVKD. CDR3 length equals 13 residues. The germline V and J ends were trimmed by 2 bases and 1 base, with 5 bases remaining between them. CDR3 in amino acids: CAISERGNTEAFF. The DNA of the CDR3 is TGTGCCATCAGTGAGCGGGGGAACACTGAAGCTTTCTTT.

This chain joins TRBV9 and TRBJ1-1; no definite D call. This CDR3 has 14 amino acids. V dropped 1 base and J dropped 1 base, with 8 bases sitting between them. Germline V gene lookup returns CDR1 SGDLS and CDR2 YYNGEE. The CDR3: CASSVTPKNTEAFF. In DNA form, the CDR3 reads TGTGCCAGCAGCGTAACACCAAAGAACACTGAAGCTTTCTTT.

In nucleotides, the CDR3 is TGTGCCAGCTCACCCAGGGGACAAGGGGACACTGAAGCTTTCTTT. The encoded protein is CASSPRGQGDTEAFF. The gene calls are TRBV18 and TRBJ1-1, with a weak D call TRBD1 (6 bases). Germline-derived CDR1 and CDR2 are KGHSH and LQKENI. The V gene lost 3 bases and the J gene lost 3 bases, with 14 bases spanning the gap. The CDR3 loop spans 15 amino acids.

The chain couples TRBV4-3 to TRBJ1-2; D unresolved. Germline assignment: CDR1 LGHNA and CDR2 YSLEER. The germline V and J ends were trimmed by 1 base and 4 bases, with 13 bases remaining between them. The CDR3 contains 15 residues. The CDR3 loop is CASSQAWASSYGYTF. The CDR3, as DNA: TGCGCCAGCAGCCAAGCCTGGGCCTCCTCCTATGGCTACACCTTC.

The rearrangement links TRBV6-6 to TRBJ2-7; TRBD1 might be the D (6 bases). The CDR3 has 13 residues. Germline loops: CDR1 MNHNY, CDR2 SVGAGI (reference sequence). Between the trimmed V and J ends, which lost 3 bases and 3 bases, there was a span of 9 bases. The DNA for the CDR3 is TGTGCCAGCAGTTATGAGGGGGTCTACGAGCAGTACTTC. It codes for CASSYEGVYEQYF.

The V call is TRBV7-7, the J call TRBJ2-3; 8 nucleotides line up with TRBD2. This CDR3 spans 18 amino acids. CDR1 is SSHAT, CDR2 FNYEAQ, per germline (reference sequence). The J segment lost 0 bases and the V segment lost 1 base, leaving 9 bases of the junction unmatched. The CDR3 DNA reads TGTGCCAGCAGCTTAGGGGGACGGACTAGCATTAGCACAGATACGCAGTATTTT. It yields the protein CASSLGGRTSISTDTQYF.

The chain combines TRBV5-6 with TRBJ2-7, with D possibly TRBD2 on 6 matching bases. Trimming stripped 4 bases from V and 0 bases from J, with 20 bases between. This CDR3 is built from 17 residues. Germline-derived CDR1 and CDR2 are SGHDT and YYEEEE. The CDR3 region is CASSPWRLGGLSYEQYF. The CDR3, as DNA: TGTGCCAGCAGCCCCTGGCGGCTGGGGGGTCTCTCCTACGAGCAGTACTTC.

The V and J genes are TRBV10-2 and TRBJ2-5, with 8 bases that match TRBD1. J lost 5 bases, V lost 1 base, and 12 bases had no gene match. The V gene's germline CDR1 is WSHSY and CDR2 SAAADI. There are 17 residues in the CDR3. CDR3 bases: TGCGCCAGCAGTGAGTACCAGTCCCAGGGGGCGAGGGAGACCCAGTACTTC. Its translation: CASSEYQSQGARETQYF.

The sample holds one count of this clone. The rearrangement uses TRBV6-5 and TRBJ1-5, with a possible D match to TRBD1 (5 bases). Deletions cut 9 bases from V and 1 base from J, with 13 bases between. Germline-derived CDR1 and CDR2 are MNHEY and SVGAGI. The CDR3 is made up of 14 amino acids. The CDR3, as DNA: TGTGCCAGTTTAGGAACAGGAAGCAATCAGCCCCAGCATTTT. As protein: CASLGTGSNQPQHF.

The chain joins TRBV19 to TRBJ1-1, with a weak D call TRBD1 (6 bases). The CDR3 totals 16 residues. Germline V lookup: CDR1 LNHDA, CDR2 SQIVND (reference sequence). V gave up 4 bases and J gave up 0 bases, with 15 bases separating them. As DNA, the CDR3 is TGTGCCAGTAGTACCCCTACAGGGCAAGTGAACACTGAAGCTTTCTTT. Translating it yields CASSTPTGQVNTEAFF. The full variable domain, rest sourced from reference TRBV19 and TRBJ1-1, is DGGITQSPKYLFRKEGQNVTLSCEQNLNHDAMYWYRQDPGQGLRLIYYSQIVNDFQKGDIAEGYSVSREKKESFPLTVTSAQKNPTAFYLCASSTPTGQVNTEAFFGQGTRLTVV.

This chain connects TRBV28 to TRBJ2-1; TRBD1 is a possible D gene (5 bases). Germline V gives CDR1 MDHEN, CDR2 SYDVKM. Trimming left V 2 bases short and J 8 bases short, with 13 bases between. CDR3 size: 14 residues. The CDR3 protein is CASSLGAYSDEQFF. The CDR3 bases are TGTGCCAGCAGTTTAGGGGCCTACTCGGATGAGCAGTTCTTC.

The chain is built from TRBV7-9 and TRBJ1-3; 7 bases fit TRBD1. Germline CDR1 SEHNR, CDR2 FQNEAQ (reference sequence). J was trimmed by 2 bases and V by 5 bases; bases with no gene match: 9. The CDR3 covers 16 residues. The DNA for the CDR3 is TGTGCCAGCAGCCTACGGACAGGAGTTACTGGAAACACCATATATTTT. It yields the protein CASSLRTGVTGNTIYF.

The genes are TRBV19 and TRBJ1-5; a weak D match, TRBD1 (6 bases). This CDR3 spans 15 amino acids. Germline V gene data show CDR1 as LNHDA and CDR2 as SQIVND (reference sequence). Trimming shortened V by 7 bases and J by 3 bases, and 16 bases separated the two germline ends. The CDR3 bases are TGTGCCAGTATATTCTCGGGACACATCAATCAGCCCCAGCATTTT. Residues: CASIFSGHINQPQHF.

V usage is TRBV4-1 and J usage is TRBJ1-2, with D maybe TRBD1 (5 bases). The CDR3 consists of 16 residues. Germline V gives CDR1 MGHRA, CDR2 YSYEKL. V lost 2 bases and J 6 bases, leaving 19 bases between the germline ends. This CDR3 reads CASSQRIRGGSDGYTF. In DNA, the CDR3 is TGCGCCAGCAGCCAAAGGATAAGGGGTGGGTCGGATGGCTACACCTTC.

V gene TRBV6-7 combines with J gene TRBJ2-7; no reliable D call. TRBV6-7 is noted as an ORF with a role that remains uncertain. The CDR3 totals 17 residues. The V and J ends lost 2 bases and 0 bases respectively, with 17 bases between them. CDR3 coding DNA: TGTGCCAGCAGTTACGATGCGAGCCGAGGATGCTCCTACGAGCAGTACTTC. Protein: CASSYDASRGCSYEQYF.

The genes are TRBV19 and TRBJ1-6; no definite D call. Trimming shortened V by 7 bases and J by 5 bases, and 12 bases separated the two germline ends. This CDR3 has 14 amino acids. The V gene's germline CDR1 is LNHDA and CDR2 SQIVND (reference sequence). The CDR3 DNA is TGTGCCAGTAAGAGCGGACTTAATAATTCACCCCTCCACTTT. Residues: CASKSGLNNSPLHF.